These T cell receptor beta chains were read from a single sample in a study of CD4 and CD8 cells across lung adenocarcinoma regions. TCRdb reanalysed the PCR reads using MiXCR and keeps one entry per CDR3 protein. The sample lists 12,000 or so distinct CDR3 sequences, about half occurring once. The sequenced sample consisted of CD8+ T cells from the margin of a lung tumor. The origin of the receptors is a male donor with lung adenocarcinoma. The CD4 and CD8 labels of this study may be unreliable. The CDR3 runs from the conserved cysteine through the conserved F or W. A D gene is named only where the DNA matches it firmly. Part of the rows lack a size; the others show once, few, many or a class for expanded clones.

>many|TRBV6-5|TRBJ2-7|TRBD2
TGTGCCAGCAGTTACTCGTCTAGCGGGGCCCGATACGAGCAGTACTTC
CASSYSSSGARYEQYF
>once|TRBV27|TRBJ2-1|.
TGTGCCAGCAGTTTGGCGGGATCGTACAATGAGCAGTTCTTC
CASSLAGSYNEQFF
>medium-sized|TRBV6-1|TRBJ2-1|.
TGTGCCAGCAGTGAAATCCGGGATGAGCAGTTCTTC
CASSEIRDEQFF
>large|TRBV7-2|TRBJ2-1|.
TGTGCCAGCAGCCCTTTGTATGGGGCCTACAATGAGCAGTTCTTC
CASSPLYGAYNEQFF
>.|TRBV4-1|TRBJ1-2|TRBD1
TGCGCCAGCAGCCAAGACTTCGGGACAGGACAGGTCGGTGGCTACACCTTC
CASSQDFGTGQVGGYTF
>many|TRBV6-1|TRBJ2-4|TRBD2
TGTGCCAGCAGTGGGCGGGACTATCTAAACATTCAGTACTTC
CASSGRDYLNIQYF
>many|TRBV6-1|TRBJ2-2|TRBD2
TGTGCCAGCAGGAGGGGTACTAGCGGGCCGACCACCGGGGAGCTGTTTTTT
CASRRGTSGPTTGELFF
>.|TRBV27|TRBJ2-5|.
TGTGCGGGGCTCGGGGGCCGGGTACCAGAGACGCAGTACTTC
CAGLGGRVPETQYF
>.|TRBV6-1|TRBJ2-7|.
TGTGCCAGCAAGGGGGAGCCTACCAGCACAGATACGCAGTACTTC
CASKGEPTSTDTQYF
>many|TRBV6-1|TRBJ1-2|TRBD1
TGTGCCAGCACCCAAGACAGGGAATATGGCTACACCTTC
CASTQDREYGYTF
>many|TRBV12-3/TRBV12-4|TRBJ2-2|TRBD2
TGTGCCAGCAGGCCTAGCGGGAGGACCGGGGAGCTGTTTTTT
CASRPSGRTGELFF
>many|TRBV6-5|TRBJ2-4|TRBD2
TGTGCCAGCAGTTACCGTAGACTAGCGGGAGTAAGCGGAGCCAAAAACATTCAGTACTTC
CASSYRRLAGVSGAKNIQYF
>.|TRBV27|TRBJ2-4|.
TGTGCCAGCAGTTCACGAGTACTGGGAGGCACAAATACGCAGTACTTT
CASSSRVLGGTNTQYF
>few|TRBV5-6|TRBJ2-3|TRBD1
TGTGCCAGCAGCTTAAGGGGGGGACAGGGAACAGATACGCAGTATTTT
CASSLRGGQGTDTQYF
>.|TRBV7-6|TRBJ2-3|.
TGTGCCAGCAGCCAACGAGCGACAAGCACCGGTGCGCAGTTTTTT
CASSQRATSTGAQFF
>.|TRBV6-1|TRBJ2-4|TRBD2
TGTGCGAGCCGCGGCGTAGCGGGAGGACCCACAAATACGCAGTACTTT
CASRGVAGGPTNTQYF
>few|TRBV14|TRBJ2-2|.
TGTGCCAGCAGCCAGTGGGACCTACGGACCGGGGAGCTGTTTTTT
CASSQWDLRTGELFF
>medium-sized|TRBV27|TRBJ1-5|TRBD1
TGTGCCAGCAGAAGGACAGGACGCGATCAGCCCCAGCATTTT
CASRRTGRDQPQHF
>.|TRBV5-1|TRBJ1-1|TRBD1
TGCGCCAGCAGCTTGGGACAGGGGGCATTCGACACTGAAGCTTTCTTT
CASSLGQGAFDTEAFF
>.|TRBV6-1|TRBJ2-5|.
TGTGCCAGCAGTGAGGGGCTTGGGGGACGAGCGGAAGATTCCCAGTACTTC
CASSEGLGGRAEDSQYF
>.|TRBV27|TRBJ1-4|TRBD1
TGTGCCAGCAGTACAACAGGGACAGGTCCTAATGAAAAACTGTTTTTT
CASSTTGTGPNEKLFF
>medium-sized|TRBV12-3/TRBV12-4|TRBJ1-4|.
TGTGCCAGCAGTTTCGGACAGCGCGTTGGAAAACTGTTTTTT
CASSFGQRVGKLFF
>many|TRBV7-9|TRBJ2-3|.
TGTGCCAGCAGCTTAGATGAAAGAGATACGCAGTATTTT
CASSLDERDTQYF
>.|TRBV6-1|TRBJ2-3|.
TGTGCCAGCACCCGGAGGGGGCGCGGCAATATGGTCAGCACAGATACGCAGTATTTT
CASTRRGRGNMVSTDTQYF
>few|TRBV7-6|TRBJ2-1|TRBD2
TGTGCCAGCAGAAGACTAGCGGGGGGTTACAATGAGCAGTTCTTC
CASRRLAGGYNEQFF
>.|TRBV6-1|TRBJ2-7|.
TGTGCCAGCAGCACTAAGATTGGGGCAGGGTACGAGCAGTACTTC
CASSTKIGAGYEQYF
>many|TRBV7-7|TRBJ2-3|.
TGTGCTAGCAGCTTAGGCGGGTTTGAGACAGATACGCAGTATTTT
CASSLGGFETDTQYF
>.|TRBV27|TRBJ2-5|TRBD2
TGTGCCAGCAGGGGGAGGGGTCGGGAGATCCTGTCTTTC
CASRGRGREILSF